Presented here are 13 T cell receptor beta chains from one specimen sequenced in a study of shared clonotypes between healthy human individuals. Assay: immunoSEQ multiplex PCR; the TCRdb copy retains only in-frame clones and omits some. This sample has 1.4 million or so clones; approximately 98.5% occur once, and the top ten carry about 0.35%. Sequenced material: naive CD4+ T cells sorted from blood. Stated subset: CD45RA+ positively selected. The receptor set was obtained from a man in his thirties or forties in good health.

This sequence joins TRBV28 and TRBJ2-7; D unresolved. Trimming stripped 3 bases from V and 2 bases from J, with 11 bases between. The CDR3 loop spans 14 amino acids. Germline CDR1 is MDHEN and CDR2 is SYDVKM. CDR3 bases: TGTGCCAGCAGTTTCGACCGCCCTACCTACGAGCAGTACTTC. It yields the protein CASSFDRPTYEQYF.

As regards this clone: Within the sample, other DNA sequences also encode this same CDR3. CDR3 nucleotides: TGTGCCAGCAGCTCCGGGTCCTACAATGAGCAGTTCTTC. It encodes CASSSGSYNEQFF. The V and J genes are TRBV11-3 and TRBJ2-1; D gene uncertain. V lost 4 bases and J 1 base, leaving 5 bases between the germline ends. The CDR3 consists of 13 residues. Germline lookup yields CDR1 SGHNT and CDR2 YENEEA.

CDR3 bases: TGTGCCAGCTCACCGTCTGGGGCAGCTAACTATGGCTACACCTTC. Encoded protein: CASSPSGAANYGYTF. The J gene is TRBJ1-2, the V gene TRBV18, with D possibly matching TRBD1 (5 bases). This CDR3 region has 15 residues. V was clipped by 3 bases and J by 0 bases, with 11 bases between them. Germline V gene data show CDR1 as KGHSH and CDR2 as LQKENI.

The chain links TRBV28 to TRBJ1-2; D gene unclear. Germline CDR1 MDHEN, CDR2 SYDVKM. This CDR3 has 13 amino acids. Trimming pared 2 bases from V and 4 bases from J, leaving 8 bases between. The CDR3 is CASSLSHSYGYTF. The DNA of the CDR3 is TGTGCCAGCAGTTTAAGTCACAGCTATGGCTACACCTTC.

The chain is built from TRBV12-5 and TRBJ2-7, with 7 bases aligning to TRBD2. The CDR3 is 13 amino acids. In germline, CDR1 is LGHNT, CDR2 FRNRAP. V lost 5 bases to trimming and J lost 7 bases; unmatched junction nucleotides: 8. CDR3 residues: CASGPRPGGEQYF. CDR3 coding DNA: TGTGCTAGTGGTCCCCGCCCGGGGGGAGAGCAGTACTTC.

The CDR3 bases are TGTGCCAGCAGCTTAGGCCGGGGGAAGGGTGCATACGAGCAGTACTTC. Translation gives CASSLGRGKGAYEQYF. This chain joins TRBV7-2 and TRBJ2-7; D might be TRBD2 (6 bases). CDR3 length: 16 residues. Germline V gene lookup returns CDR1 SGHTA and CDR2 FQGNSA. Trimming left V 1 base short and J 4 bases short, with 17 bases between.

The chain employs TRBV11-3 and TRBJ2-3, with a weak D call TRBD2 (6 bases). Deletions cut 4 bases from V and 6 bases from J, with 8 bases between. This CDR3 contains 12 residues. Germline V CDR1 and CDR2: SGHNT, YENEEA. CDR3 nucleotide sequence: TGTGCCAGCAGCTCCCGGGGGGATACGCAGTATTTT. It yields the protein CASSSRGDTQYF.

The rearrangement joins TRBV12-5 to TRBJ1-2, with D maybe TRBD1 (6 bases). The CDR3 is 14 amino acids. V lost 5 bases and J lost 6, with 16 bases in between. Germline V gene lookup returns CDR1 LGHNT and CDR2 FRNRAP. CDR3 DNA: TGTGCTAGTGGTGCCTTCGGGGGGCTGGATGGCTACACCTTC. The encoded protein is CASGAFGGLDGYTF.

CDR3 DNA sequence: TGCGCCAGCAGCCAAGATAGGGCGCGGGTTTCCTACAATGAGCAGTTCTTC. Translated: CASSQDRARVSYNEQFF. The J gene is TRBJ2-1, the V gene TRBV4-3, with a possible D match to TRBD2 (5 bases). Germline V gene lookup returns CDR1 LGHNA and CDR2 YSLEER. V dropped 0 bases and J dropped 1 base, with 13 bases sitting between them. There are 17 residues in the CDR3.

The gene calls are TRBV5-4 and TRBJ2-3; 13 bases agree with TRBD2. This CDR3 has 15 amino acids. Trimming took 5 bases from V and 5 from J; bases not matched to a gene: 5. CDR1 SGHNT and CDR2 YYREEE come from the germline V gene (reference sequence). CDR3 in DNA: TGTGCCAGCAGTCCTACTAGCGGGAGGGGAGATACGCAGTATTTT. It yields the protein CASSPTSGRGDTQYF.

The V call is TRBV7-9, the J call TRBJ2-3; TRBD1 or TRBD2 may be the D gene (5 bases each). The CDR3 has 16 residues. In germline, CDR1 is SEHNR, CDR2 FQNEAQ (reference sequence). Trimming stripped 5 bases from V and 1 base from J, with 16 bases between. The CDR3 here is CASSRGSREGTDTQYF. The CDR3 bases are TGTGCCAGCAGCCGTGGGAGCAGGGAAGGCACAGATACGCAGTATTTT.

CDR3 DNA sequence: TGTGCCGGATCCGGGACAGGGACCTACGAGCAGTACTTC. It encodes CAGSGTGTYEQYF. This chain links TRBV10-3 with TRBJ2-7; TRBD1 agrees at 9 bases. Germline loops: CDR1 ENHRY, CDR2 SYGVKD. The V gene end was trimmed by 11 bases and the J gene end by 2 bases; junction bases not matched to a gene: 7. The CDR3 length is 13 residues.

The chain couples TRBV9 to TRBJ2-5; no reliable D call. Germline V gene lookup returns CDR1 SGDLS and CDR2 YYNGEE. Between the trimmed V and J ends, which lost 4 bases and 3 bases, there was a span of 16 bases. The CDR3 extends over 15 amino acids. DNA for the CDR3: TGTGCCAGCAGCCAAAACTTCAAGTCGGAAGAGACCCAGTACTTC. This encodes CASSQNFKSEETQYF.